The 20 T cell receptor beta chains below all came from one sample that was sequenced in a study of blood T cell repertoires in COVID-19. Method: immunoSEQ multiplex PCR; TCRdb's copy keeps in-frame clones and lacks some. This sample has 200,000 to 250,000 clones, with about nine tenths found just once. The material sequenced was PBMCs or T cells enriched from blood (not recorded which). Receptor source: a woman in her forties with acute COVID-19.

The rearrangement joins TRBV7-3 to TRBJ2-1; D is ambiguous. The germline V gene encodes CDR1 SGHTA and CDR2 FQGTGA. The V gene lost 5 bases and the J gene lost 8 bases, with 13 bases spanning the gap. The CDR3 loop spans 13 amino acids. DNA of the CDR3: TGTGCCAGCAGCCTTTCAGGCGTGGATGAGCAGTTCTTC. It specifies CASSLSGVDEQFF.

The chain recombines TRBV3-1 (or the pseudogene TRBV3-2) with TRBJ1-2; D call uncertain. V was cut by 6 bases and J by 8 bases, with 19 bases left in between. Germline V gene data show CDR1 as LGHDT and CDR2 as YNNKEL (reference sequence). The CDR3 totals 14 residues. CDR3 DNA: TGTGCCAGCAGGGCGGAAAACCCGCTATCGGGCTACACCTTC. Translating gives CASRAENPLSGYTF.

J is TRBJ1-2 and V is TRBV6-5, with a possible D match to TRBD1 (6 bases). There are 14 residues in the CDR3. The V and J ends lost 5 bases and 1 base respectively, with 11 bases between them. Germline CDR1 and CDR2: MNHEY and SVGAGI. CDR3 protein: CASSLQGLNYGYTF. CDR3 coding DNA: TGTGCCAGCAGTCTACAGGGCCTTAACTATGGCTACACCTTC.

The V and J genes are TRBV10-3 and TRBJ1-2, with a possible D match to TRBD1 (6 bases). The CDR3 totals 14 residues. Germline loops: CDR1 ENHRY, CDR2 SYGVKD. Trimming cost V 11 bases and J 4 bases, with 20 bases left between them. CDR3 loop: CAPIRDTFCYGYTF. In DNA, the CDR3 is TGTGCCCCTATTCGGGACACCTTCTGCTATGGCTACACCTTC.

The gene calls are TRBV2 and TRBJ1-5, with 8 bases matching TRBD1. The CDR3 has 14 residues. With 7 bases clipped from V and 7 bases from J, the junction kept 9 bases outside the gene matches. Germline-derived CDR1 and CDR2 are SNHLY and FYNNEI. The CDR3 reads CASTARTGIQPQHF. The CDR3 coding sequence is TGTGCCAGCACCGCAAGGACAGGGATACAGCCCCAGCATTTT.

The CDR3 sequence: CASLGQGREKLFF. The CDR3 DNA follows: TGTGCCAGCCTAGGACAGGGCCGTGAAAAACTGTTTTTT. The chain carries TRBV2 and TRBJ1-4, with TRBD1 identical over 8 bases. Trimming cost V 8 bases and J 7 bases; bases outside gene matches: 6. Germline V gene data show CDR1 as SNHLY and CDR2 as FYNNEI. This CDR3 spans 13 amino acids.

The chain carries TRBV7-2 and TRBJ2-5; 12 bases align to TRBD2. Germline-derived CDR1 and CDR2 are SGHTA and FQGNSA. The CDR3 covers 18 residues. The J segment lost 2 bases and the V segment lost 4 bases, leaving 11 bases of the junction unmatched. CDR3 nucleotides: TGTGCCAGCAGCTCTATGCCTAGCGGGGGGGCGGGACAAGAGACCCAGTACTTC. It encodes CASSSMPSGGAGQETQYF.

The rearrangement links TRBV4-3 to TRBJ2-5; perhaps TRBD2 as D (6 bases). The CDR3 loop spans 15 amino acids. From germline, CDR1 is LGHNA and CDR2 YSLEER. The ends were cut back, 0 bases at V and 5 bases at J, with 13 bases in the middle. CDR3 sequence: CASSQDTSSLETQYF. CDR3 nucleotides: TGCGCCAGCAGCCAAGACACTAGCTCTCTGGAGACCCAGTACTTC.

The chain joins TRBV27 to TRBJ2-7; the D is unclear. Trimming shortened V by 5 bases and J by 3 bases, and 23 bases separated the two germline ends. Per the germline V gene, CDR1 is MNHEY and CDR2 is SMNVEV (reference sequence). This CDR3 is built from 17 residues. In DNA, the CDR3 is TGTGCCAGCAGTCCCCCCAGCCTGGGCTTAGGTAGCTACGAGCAGTACTTC. Translation: CASSPPSLGLGSYEQYF.

The gene calls are TRBV29-1 and TRBJ2-5, with D possibly TRBD2 on 6 matching bases. The CDR3 has 12 amino acids. Germline loops: CDR1 SQVTM, CDR2 ANQGSEA. V was cut by 3 bases and J by 5 bases, with 10 bases left in between. The CDR3 protein is CSVEASAETQYF. CDR3 sequence (DNA): TGCAGCGTTGAGGCTAGCGCCGAGACCCAGTACTTC.

This clone was recorded only once. The rearrangement uses TRBV12-3 or TRBV12-4 and TRBJ1-2, with D unresolved. Trimming took off 8 bases at V and 7 bases at J, with 11 bases between the two ends. The CDR3 runs 11 residues. CDR3 nucleotide sequence: TGTGCCAGCGGAGCACGGGGTGGCTACACCTTC. Translated, it gives CASGARGGYTF.

CDR3 region: CASSPPTSGGAFRETQYF. CDR3 coding DNA: TGTGCCAGCAGCCCACCGACTAGCGGGGGGGCATTCCGAGAGACCCAGTACTTC. The J gene is TRBJ2-5, the V gene TRBV3-1 (or the pseudogene TRBV3-2); 14 nucleotides line up with TRBD2. Trimming cost V 4 bases and J 4 bases; bases outside gene matches: 11. Per germline, CDR1 LGHDT and CDR2 YNNKEL (reference sequence). There are 18 residues in the CDR3.

This chain joins TRBV6-5 and TRBJ1-1; D ambiguous. V lost 6 bases and J 3 bases, leaving 8 bases between the germline ends. The CDR3 is 12 residues long. CDR1 is MNHEY, CDR2 SVGAGI, per germline. The chain's CDR3 is CASRPAHTEAFF. Here the CDR3 DNA reads TGTGCCAGCAGACCCGCGCACACTGAAGCTTTCTTT.

The chain recombines TRBV19 with TRBJ2-6, with 9 bases matching TRBD1. The CDR3 contains 16 residues. The J segment lost 2 bases and the V segment lost 3 bases, leaving 2 bases of the junction unmatched. Germline values: CDR1 LNHDA, CDR2 SQIVND (reference sequence). CDR3 in DNA: TGTGCCAGTAGTATCCGGACAGGGGCTGGGGCCAACGTCCTGACTTTC. Translated, it gives CASSIRTGAGANVLTF.

V usage is TRBV12-3 or TRBV12-4 and J usage is TRBJ2-7; D perhaps matches TRBD1 (6 bases). This CDR3 comprises 12 residues. V was shortened by 6 bases and J by 6 bases, with 12 bases between the two germline ends. The CDR3: CASRLTGSEQYF. CDR3 nucleotide sequence: TGTGCCAGCAGACTAACAGGGAGCGAGCAGTACTTC.

This sequence joins TRBV28 and TRBJ2-7; tentatively, D is TRBD2 (6 bases). This CDR3 has 16 residues. CDR1 is MDHEN and CDR2 is SYDVKM in the germline V gene. V dropped 2 bases and J dropped 1 base, with 15 bases sitting between them. The CDR3: CASSLIRQGGSYEQYF. For the CDR3, the DNA is TGTGCCAGCAGTTTAATTCGGCAGGGAGGATCCTACGAGCAGTACTTC. Complete variable domain (other parts from reference TRBV28 and TRBJ2-7): DVKVTQSSRYLVKRTGEKVFLECVQDMDHENMFWYRQDPGLGLRLIYFSYDVKMKEKGDIPEGYSVSREKKERFSLILESASTNQTSMYLCASSLIRQGGSYEQYFGPGTRLTVT.

V and J are TRBV9 and TRBJ2-3; 7 bases match TRBD1. Germline assignment: CDR1 SGDLS and CDR2 YYNGEE. CDR3 length: 16 amino acids. The V gene end was trimmed by 0 bases and the J gene end by 0 bases; junction bases not matched to a gene: 4. CDR3 sequence reads: CASSVEGATSTDTQYF. The DNA of the CDR3 is TGTGCCAGCAGCGTAGAGGGGGCGACTAGCACAGATACGCAGTATTTT.

The rearrangement uses TRBV30 and TRBJ1-1, with D tentatively TRBD1 (5 bases). The germline V gene encodes CDR1 GTSNPN and CDR2 SVGIG (reference sequence). V lost 2 bases to trimming and J lost 9 bases, with 19 bases between them. The CDR3 runs 14 residues. In DNA, the CDR3 is TGTGCCTGGAGTTCGGAGGGCAGGGATAGTAAAGCTTTCTTT. Protein sequence: CAWSSEGRDSKAFF.

The chain carries TRBV6-1 and TRBJ2-7; no clear D gene. There are 16 residues in the CDR3. The germline gives CDR1 MNHNS, CDR2 SASEGT. V was trimmed by 4 bases and J by 0 bases, leaving 16 bases between them. The CDR3 coding sequence is TGTGCCAGCAGTGGAGGTTTGTATTCCGGCTCCTACGAGCAGTACGTC. This encodes CASSGGLYSGSYEQYV.

This chain connects TRBV25-1 to TRBJ2-2, with TRBD2 matching 8 bases. The CDR3 is 15 residues long. V shed 4 bases, J shed 0 bases, and the junction held 1 base outside the gene matches. Germline V gene lookup returns CDR1 MGHDK and CDR2 SYGVNS. Here the CDR3 DNA reads TGTGCCAGCAGTGCGGGACTAGCGAACACCGGGGAGCTGTTTTTT. It yields the protein CASSAGLANTGELFF.